This T cell receptor beta chain was sequenced during a study of blood T cell repertoires in COVID-19. CDR3 length equals 14 residues. In germline, CDR1 is SGHDT, CDR2 YYEEEE. Deletions cut 4 bases from V and 2 bases from J, with 13 bases between. Original handling: Amplifying reference gene primers gave estimates of nucleated cell counts. TCRdb's copy holds only in-frame clones and misses some; the assay was immunoSEQ multiplex PCR. V and J calls and clone size are copied from that table; D and trimming were computed from the DNA. The sample shows over 200,000 clones, 65% to 85% of them seen only once.

The TCR originated in a woman of 80 years or more with acute or convalescent COVID-19. Source material: peripheral blood. V gene TRBV5-6 combines with J gene TRBJ2-7; D perhaps matches TRBD1 (6 bases). Here the CDR3 reads CASSRRQVTYEQYF. In DNA form, the CDR3 reads TGTGCCAGCAGCCGAAGACAGGTAACCTACGAGCAGTACTTC.